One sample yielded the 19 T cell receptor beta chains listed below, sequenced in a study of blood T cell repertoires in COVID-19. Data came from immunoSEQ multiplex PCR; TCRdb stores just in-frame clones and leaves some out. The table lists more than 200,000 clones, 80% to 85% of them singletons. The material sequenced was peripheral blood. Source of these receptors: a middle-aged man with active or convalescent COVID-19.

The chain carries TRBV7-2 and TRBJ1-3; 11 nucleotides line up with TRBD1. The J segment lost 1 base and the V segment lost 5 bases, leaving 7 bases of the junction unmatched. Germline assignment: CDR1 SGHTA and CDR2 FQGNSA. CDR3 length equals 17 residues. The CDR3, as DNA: TGTGCCAGCAGCCCTATCGGACAGGGGGCATCTGGAAACACCATATATTTT. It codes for CASSPIGQGASGNTIYF.

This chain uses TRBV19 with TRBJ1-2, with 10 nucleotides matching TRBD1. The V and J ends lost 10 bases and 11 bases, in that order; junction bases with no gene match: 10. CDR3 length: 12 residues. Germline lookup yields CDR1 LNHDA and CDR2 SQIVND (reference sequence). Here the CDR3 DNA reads TGTGCCACCCAGACAGGGGGCGCGAGTTACACCTTC. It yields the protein CATQTGGASYTF.

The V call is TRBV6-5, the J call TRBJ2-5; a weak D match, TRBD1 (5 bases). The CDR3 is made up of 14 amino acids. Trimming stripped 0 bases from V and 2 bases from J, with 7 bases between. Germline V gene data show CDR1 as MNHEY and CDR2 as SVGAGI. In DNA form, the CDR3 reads TGTGCCAGCAGTTACTCGAGACAGCAAGAGACCCAGTACTTC. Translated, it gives CASSYSRQQETQYF.

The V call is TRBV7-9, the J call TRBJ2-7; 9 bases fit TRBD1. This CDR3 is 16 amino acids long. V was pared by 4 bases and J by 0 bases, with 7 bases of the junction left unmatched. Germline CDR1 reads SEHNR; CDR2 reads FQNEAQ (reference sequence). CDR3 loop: CASSSPGQGISYEQYF. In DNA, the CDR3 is TGTGCCAGCAGCTCTCCGGGACAGGGCATCTCCTACGAGCAGTACTTC. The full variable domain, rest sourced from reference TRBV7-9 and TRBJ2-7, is DTGVSQNPRHKITKRGQNVTFRCDPISEHNRLYWYRQTLGQGPEFLTYFQNEAQLEKSRLLSDRFSAERPKGSFSTLEIQRTEQGDSAMYLCASSSPGQGISYEQYFGPGTRLTVT.

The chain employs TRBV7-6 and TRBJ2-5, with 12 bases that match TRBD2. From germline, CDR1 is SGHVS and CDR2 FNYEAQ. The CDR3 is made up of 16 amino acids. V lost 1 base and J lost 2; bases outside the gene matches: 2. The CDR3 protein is CASSLDGLAGQETQYF. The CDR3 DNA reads TGTGCCAGCAGCTTAGACGGACTAGCGGGGCAAGAGACCCAGTACTTC.

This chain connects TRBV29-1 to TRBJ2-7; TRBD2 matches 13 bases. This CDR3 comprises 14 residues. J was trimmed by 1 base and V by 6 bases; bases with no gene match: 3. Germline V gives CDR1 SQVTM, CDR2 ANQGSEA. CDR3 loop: CSVRGLAGSYEQYF. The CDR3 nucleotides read TGCAGCGTGAGGGGACTAGCGGGATCCTACGAGCAGTACTTC.

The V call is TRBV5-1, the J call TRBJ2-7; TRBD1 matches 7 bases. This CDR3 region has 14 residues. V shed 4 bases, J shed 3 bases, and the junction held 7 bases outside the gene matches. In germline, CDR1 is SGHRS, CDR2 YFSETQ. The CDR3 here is CASSPGTVGYEQYF. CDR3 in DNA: TGCGCCAGCAGCCCTGGGACAGTAGGCTACGAGCAGTACTTC. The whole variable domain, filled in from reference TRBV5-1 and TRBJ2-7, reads KAGVTQTPRYLIKTRGQQVTLSCSPISGHRSVSWYQQTPGQGLQFLFEYFSETQRNKGNFPGRFSGRQFSNSRSEMNVSTLELGDSALYLCASSPGTVGYEQYFGPGTRLTVT.

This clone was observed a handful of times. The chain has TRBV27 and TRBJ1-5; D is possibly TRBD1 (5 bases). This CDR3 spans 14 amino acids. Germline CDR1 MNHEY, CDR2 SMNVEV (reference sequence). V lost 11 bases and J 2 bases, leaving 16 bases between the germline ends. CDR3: CAPRQGGGNQPQHF. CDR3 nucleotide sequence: TGTGCCCCCCGTCAGGGAGGGGGCAATCAGCCCCAGCATTTT.

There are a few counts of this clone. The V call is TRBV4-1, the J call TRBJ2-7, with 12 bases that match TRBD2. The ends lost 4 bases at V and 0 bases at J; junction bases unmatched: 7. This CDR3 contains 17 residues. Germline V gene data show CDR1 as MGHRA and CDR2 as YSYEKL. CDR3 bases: TGCGCCAGCAGCCTACGACTAGCGGGGGTGAGCTCCTACGAGCAGTACTTC. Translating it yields CASSLRLAGVSSYEQYF.

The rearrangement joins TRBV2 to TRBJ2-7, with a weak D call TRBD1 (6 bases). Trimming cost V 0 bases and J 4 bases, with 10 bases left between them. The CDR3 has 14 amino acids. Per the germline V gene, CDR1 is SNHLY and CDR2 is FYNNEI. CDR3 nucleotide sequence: TGTGCCAGCAGTGAAGCGTGGACAGCTTACGAGCAGTACTTC. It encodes CASSEAWTAYEQYF.

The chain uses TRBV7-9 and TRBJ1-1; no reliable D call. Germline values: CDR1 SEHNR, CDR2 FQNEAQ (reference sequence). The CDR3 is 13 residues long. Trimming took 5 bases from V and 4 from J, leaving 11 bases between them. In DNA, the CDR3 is TGTGCCAGCAGCCTGGGCCAGAGCACTGAAGCTTTCTTT. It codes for CASSLGQSTEAFF.

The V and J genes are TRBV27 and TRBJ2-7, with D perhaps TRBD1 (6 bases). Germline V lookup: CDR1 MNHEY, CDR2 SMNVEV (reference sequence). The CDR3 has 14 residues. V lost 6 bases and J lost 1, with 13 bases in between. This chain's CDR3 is CASSLRGTSYEQYF. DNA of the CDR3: TGTGCCAGCAGCCTCAGGGGAACTTCCTACGAGCAGTACTTC.

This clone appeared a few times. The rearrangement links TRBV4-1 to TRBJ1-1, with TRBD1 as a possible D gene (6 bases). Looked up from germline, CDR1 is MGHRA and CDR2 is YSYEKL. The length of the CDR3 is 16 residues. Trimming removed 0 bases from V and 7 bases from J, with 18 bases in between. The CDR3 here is CASSQESTRGRFEAFF. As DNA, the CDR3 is TGCGCCAGCAGCCAAGAAAGTACCAGGGGAAGGTTTGAAGCTTTCTTT.

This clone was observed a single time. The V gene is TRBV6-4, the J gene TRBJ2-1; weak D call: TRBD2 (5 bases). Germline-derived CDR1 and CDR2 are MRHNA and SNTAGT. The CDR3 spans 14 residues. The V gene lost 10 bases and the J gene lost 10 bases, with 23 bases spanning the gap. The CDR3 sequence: CATPLRGPGSEQFF. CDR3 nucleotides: TGTGCCACCCCCCTTCGCGGGCCTGGATCGGAGCAGTTCTTC.

The CDR3 nucleotides are TGTGCCAGCAGCTTAGGGGACAGGGCGGACAATGAGCAGTTCTTC. Amino acid sequence: CASSLGDRADNEQFF. This chain joins TRBV7-7 and TRBJ2-1, with 9 bases fitting TRBD1. Per the germline V gene, CDR1 is SSHAT and CDR2 is FNYEAQ (reference sequence). This CDR3 spans 15 amino acids. Trimming at V came to 1 base and at J to 5 bases, leaving 3 bases not matched to a gene.

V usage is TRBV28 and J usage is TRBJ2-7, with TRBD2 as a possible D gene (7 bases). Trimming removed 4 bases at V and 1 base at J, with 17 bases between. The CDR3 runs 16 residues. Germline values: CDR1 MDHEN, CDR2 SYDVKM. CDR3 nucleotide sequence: TGTGCCAGCAGTTCTCCCCTCCGGGGGGCGTCCTACGAGCAGTACTTC. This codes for CASSSPLRGASYEQYF.

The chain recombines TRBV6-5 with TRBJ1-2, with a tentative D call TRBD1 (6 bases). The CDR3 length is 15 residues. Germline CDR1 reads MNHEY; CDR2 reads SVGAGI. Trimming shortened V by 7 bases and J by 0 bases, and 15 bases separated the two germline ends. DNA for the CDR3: TGTGCCAGCACCTCCGTGACAGGCACTAACTATGGCTACACCTTC. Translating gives CASTSVTGTNYGYTF.

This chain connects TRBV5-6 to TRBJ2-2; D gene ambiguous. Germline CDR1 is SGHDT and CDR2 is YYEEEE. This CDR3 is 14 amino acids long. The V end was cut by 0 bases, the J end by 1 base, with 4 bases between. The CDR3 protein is CASSLVLNTGELFF. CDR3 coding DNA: TGTGCCAGCAGCTTGGTCCTGAACACCGGGGAGCTGTTTTTT.

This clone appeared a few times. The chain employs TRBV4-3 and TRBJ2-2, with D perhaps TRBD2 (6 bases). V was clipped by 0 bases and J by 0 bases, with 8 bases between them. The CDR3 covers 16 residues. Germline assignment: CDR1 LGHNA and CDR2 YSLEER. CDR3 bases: TGCGCCAGCAGCCAAGAAGGAGGGACGAACACCGGGGAGCTGTTTTTT. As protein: CASSQEGGTNTGELFF.